This T cell receptor (beta chain) was retrieved from a study of neurological immune-mediated disorders. 5'RACE employing 10-nucleotide random UMIs yielded the cDNA. TCRdb re-called the 5' RACE reads through MiXCR, storing one row per CDR3 protein. The sample gives 120,000 or so distinct CDR3 sequences, 3.2% of which show up once; over 1% is in the top ten. The CDR3 runs 17 residues. The germline CDR1 and CDR2 sequences are SQVTM and ANQGSEA. Germline trimming cut 3 bases from V and 2 bases from J; bases unmatched to any gene: 10. This clonotype was detected many times. This receptor was identified in a woman aged 30 to 39 with multiple sclerosis. The rearrangement links TRBV29-1 to TRBJ2-7; 13 bases map to TRBD2. Specimen: PBMCs. For the CDR3, the DNA is TGCAGCGTTGATGCCCTCGGGACTAGCGGGATGGCCTACGAGCAGTACTTC. Protein sequence: CSVDALGTSGMAYEQYF.